The rows below give T cell receptor beta chains drawn from one sample of a study of Ad26.COV2.S vaccination and SARS-CoV-2 variants. Generated by immunoSEQ multiplex PCR, the TCRdb table keeps only in-frame clones and is missing some. The table has 350,000 to 400,000 clones, around 91% seen once. This sample comprised peripheral blood, obtained in a trial of Ad26.COV2.S vaccine versus placebo. The source is a person between 18 and 60 years old who received the Ad26.COV2.S COVID-19 vaccine or a placebo. Each CDR3 is given with its conserved first and last residue. A D gene is named only where the DNA matches it firmly. For some rows the clone size is stated as once, few or many, or as a class when expanded; others skip it.

TRBV28	TRBJ1-4	NA	NA	CASSAVATNEKLFF	TGTGCCAGCAGCGCCGTTGCAACTAATGAAAAACTGTTTTTT
TRBV6-5	TRBJ2-7	NA	NA	CASSYSPGRSYEQYF	TGTGCCAGCAGTTACTCCCCGGGACGGTCCTACGAGCAGTACTTC
TRBV7-9	TRBJ2-7	NA	NA	CASSSPGLGGEQYF	TGTGCCAGCAGCTCCCCCGGGTTGGGTGGCGAGCAGTACTTC
TRBV5-6	TRBJ1-6	NA	NA	CASSLVGEDSPLHF	TGTGCCAGCAGCCTGGTCGGGGAGGATTCACCCCTCCACTTT
TRBV28	TRBJ2-7	TRBD2	NA	CASSLWTSGSFYEQYF	TGTGCCAGCAGTTTATGGACTAGCGGGAGTTTCTACGAGCAGTACTTC
TRBV5-1	TRBJ2-7	NA	once	CASSLRQGHEQYF	TGCGCCAGCAGCTTGAGGCAGGGCCACGAGCAGTACTTC
TRBV24-1	TRBJ2-7	TRBD1	few	CATSDNRGDRVYEQYF	TGTGCCACCAGTGATAACCGAGGGGACAGGGTTTACGAGCAGTACTTC
TRBV28	TRBJ2-7	NA	NA	CASNNRVRSYEQYF	TGTGCCAGCAATAACAGGGTCCGCTCCTACGAGCAGTACTTC
TRBV6-1	TRBJ2-7	NA	NA	CASSGSPLSGRPSYEQYF	TGTGCCAGCAGTGGCTCTCCTCTCTCGGGACGGCCCTCCTACGAGCAGTACTTC
TRBV6-6	TRBJ1-5	TRBD1	few	CASSSDRVYQPQHF	TGTGCCAGCAGCTCGGACAGGGTTTATCAGCCCCAGCATTTT
TRBV5-1	TRBJ2-6	NA	NA	CASSPGGNVLTF	TGCGCCAGCAGCCCCGGGGGCAACGTCCTGACTTTC
TRBV19	TRBJ2-7	NA	NA	CATSDRSYEQYF	TGTGCCACATCTGACAGGAGCTACGAGCAGTACTTC
TRBV11-2	TRBJ2-5	TRBD2	NA	CASSLGLAGGQETQYF	TGTGCCAGCAGCTTAGGACTAGCGGGAGGGCAAGAGACCCAGTACTTC
TRBV11-2	TRBJ2-7	NA	NA	CASSLGWQGIDEQYF	TGTGCCAGCAGCTTAGGGTGGCAGGGTATCGACGAGCAGTACTTC
TRBV29-1	TRBJ2-1	TRBD1	NA	CSAGQDYNEQFF	TGCAGCGCAGGACAGGACTACAATGAGCAGTTCTTC
TRBV9	TRBJ2-3	TRBD2	NA	CASNGSRGLAGGCTDTQYF	TGTGCCAGCAACGGCTCGCGCGGACTAGCGGGAGGATGCACAGATACGCAGTATTTT
TRBV6-5	TRBJ2-5	TRBD1	NA	CASRGQGLETQYF	TGTGCCAGCAGGGGACAGGGACTCGAGACCCAGTACTTC
TRBV5-5	TRBJ2-7	TRBD2	NA	CASRLEWRELEQYF	TGTGCCAGCAGACTTGAGTGGCGGGAGCTCGAGCAGTACTTC
TRBV27	TRBJ2-7	NA	NA	CASSSRPSEQYF	TGTGCCAGCAGTTCTCGGCCCTCGGAGCAGTACTTC
TRBV5-8	TRBJ2-5	NA	NA	CASSFPGIQETQYF	TGTGCCAGCAGCTTCCCCGGGATCCAAGAGACCCAGTACTTC